This is a list of T cell receptor beta chains from one sample in a study of Ad26.COV2.S vaccination and SARS-CoV-2 variants. Here immunoSEQ multiplex PCR was the method, and the copy in TCRdb shows in-frame clones only, minus some. This table has 350,000 to 450,000 clones, 75% to 90% appearing once. The sample in question was peripheral blood, obtained in a trial of Ad26.COV2.S vaccine versus placebo. Source of these receptors: a person between 18 and 60 years old who received the Ad26.COV2.S COVID-19 vaccine or a placebo. CDR3s include the opening cysteine and the closing phenylalanine or tryptophan. A D gene is named only where the DNA matches it firmly. Clone size, where shown, is once, few, many, or a class for clones that have expanded.

D,size,V,J,DNA,CDR3
NA,NA,TRBV18,TRBJ2-5,TGTGCCAGCTCACTTGAACAAGAGACCCAGTACTTC,CASSLEQETQYF
NA,NA,TRBV7-2,TRBJ2-3,TGTGCCAGCAGCTTATCCGGGAGTCCCACAGATACGCAGTATTTT,CASSLSGSPTDTQYF
TRBD2,NA,TRBV9,TRBJ2-3,TGTGCCAGCAGCACAAGCGGGAGAGGGGGCACAGATACGCAGTATTTT,CASSTSGRGGTDTQYF
NA,once,TRBV6-6,TRBJ1-4,TGTGCCAGCAGTTCCCCGGCGGGTAATGAAAAACTGTTTTTT,CASSSPAGNEKLFF
NA,once,TRBV20-1,TRBJ1-1,TGCAGTGCTAGTAGGGTCGGATACACTGAAGCTTTCTTT,CSASRVGYTEAFF
NA,once,TRBV28,TRBJ2-2,TGTGCCAGCAGTCCAGGTGCCGGGGAGCTGTTTTTT,CASSPGAGELFF
NA,NA,TRBV5-1,TRBJ2-6,TGCGCCAGCAGCTTGGAGTACCTGGGTTCCACTGGGGCCAACGTCCTGACTTTC,CASSLEYLGSTGANVLTF
TRBD1,NA,TRBV5-1,TRBJ1-5,TGCGCCAGCAGCTTGGGGACAGGGGGTCCGTCGAGCAATCAGCCCCAGCATTTT,CASSLGTGGPSSNQPQHF
NA,once,TRBV6-5,TRBJ2-2,TGTGCCAGCAGCCAATCCTGGGTCACCGGGGAGCTGTTTTTT,CASSQSWVTGELFF
TRBD1,NA,TRBV28,TRBJ2-7,TGTGCCAGCAGGGGGGGACAGGGGAGAGATAACTACGAGCAGTACTTC,CASRGGQGRDNYEQYF
NA,NA,TRBV30,TRBJ1-1,TGTGCCTGGAGTCCCTCGGGGGGGTACACTGAAGCTTTCTTT,CAWSPSGGYTEAFF
NA,NA,TRBV6-5,TRBJ2-4,TGTGCCAGCAGCGACGACGGAAACATTCAGTACTTC,CASSDDGNIQYF
NA,NA,TRBV5-1,TRBJ2-5,TGCGCCAGCAGAGAGCCTGCGGTTGAGACCCAGTACTTC,CASREPAVETQYF
NA,NA,TRBV13,TRBJ1-2,TGTGCCAGCAGCTTAGCCCGACAGACATACTATGGCTACACCTTC,CASSLARQTYYGYTF
TRBD2,NA,TRBV7-9,TRBJ2-2,TGTGCCAGCACGCCGACTAGCGGGAGGACCGGGGAGCTGTTTTTT,CASTPTSGRTGELFF
TRBD1,NA,TRBV6-6,TRBJ2-2,TGTGCCAGCAGCCCGGACGGACAGGGGATAGGGGAGCTGTTTTTT,CASSPDGQGIGELFF
NA,NA,TRBV5-1,TRBJ2-6,TGCGCCAGCAGCTTGGAAGGGGGCTCTGGGGCCAACGTCCTGACTTTC,CASSLEGGSGANVLTF
NA,NA,TRBV18,TRBJ2-5,TGTGCCAGCTCAAAGGGGACTGCCGCTGAGACCCAGTACTTC,CASSKGTAAETQYF
NA,NA,TRBV16,TRBJ1-1,TGTGCCAGCAGCCAATCGGGCGGAGGAGGGCACACTGAAGCTTTCTTT,CASSQSGGGGHTEAFF
TRBD1,NA,TRBV6-5,TRBJ1-1,TGTGCCAGCAGTTACACAGGGGGCAGAGACACTGAAGCTTTCTTT,CASSYTGGRDTEAFF
TRBD1,NA,TRBV10-3,TRBJ1-2,TGTGCCATCAGCCCGGACAGGGTGGGCTACACCTTC,CAISPDRVGYTF
NA,NA,TRBV4-2,TRBJ2-1,TGTGCCAGCAGCCAAGGCGCCGGTGAGCAGTTCTTC,CASSQGAGEQFF
TRBD2,NA,TRBV7-3,TRBJ2-1,TGTGCCAGCAGCTTGAACAGCGGGAGGGCCAGTGAGCAGTTCTTC,CASSLNSGRASEQFF
TRBD2,NA,TRBV28,TRBJ2-7,TGTGCCAGCAGTTCATATAGCGGGGACTCCTACGAGCAGTACTTC,CASSSYSGDSYEQYF
TRBD2,NA,TRBV5-1,TRBJ2-1,TGCGCCAGCAGCTTGGTAGTTAGGGTAGCGGGAGGATTTGTGGGCAATGAGCAGTTCTTC,CASSLVVRVAGGFVGNEQFF
TRBD2,NA,TRBV4-1,TRBJ2-2,TGCGCCAGCGGTAACCTAGCGGGAGTAGGAAACACCGGGGAGCTGTTTTTT,CASGNLAGVGNTGELFF
NA,NA,TRBV23-1,TRBJ2-3,TGCGCCAGCAGTCAAGTACCGACAGCCCATACAGATACGCAGTATTTT,CASSQVPTAHTDTQYF
TRBD1,NA,TRBV7-2,TRBJ2-5,TGTGCCAGCAGCTTAGCCGGGACAGGGGGCCGGGAGACCCAGTACTTC,CASSLAGTGGRETQYF
NA,NA,TRBV28,TRBJ2-7,TGTGCCAGCAGAGGCGGCTACGAGCAGTACTTC,CASRGGYEQYF
TRBD1,NA,TRBV3-1/TRBV3-2,TRBJ1-1,TGTGCCAGCAGCCCCGACAGGGTCACTGAAGCTTTCTTT,CASSPDRVTEAFF
NA,NA,TRBV7-9,TRBJ1-3,TGTGCCAGCAGCTTAGGGGAAGGAAACACCATATATTTT,CASSLGEGNTIYF
NA,NA,TRBV3-1/TRBV3-2,TRBJ2-5,TGTGCCAGCAGCCAAGGGACTAAGGGGACCCAGTACTTC,CASSQGTKGTQYF
NA,NA,TRBV4-1,TRBJ2-5,TGCGCCAGCAGCCATCAGGGGGGGACAGATGAGACCCAGTACTTC,CASSHQGGTDETQYF
TRBD1,NA,TRBV11-3,TRBJ1-1,TGTGCCAGCAGCTTAAGAGACAGGGGGACGACTGAAGCTTTCTTT,CASSLRDRGTTEAFF
NA,NA,TRBV24-1,TRBJ1-1,TGTGCCACCAGTGATTTTAGGGGCACTGAAGCTTTCTTT,CATSDFRGTEAFF
TRBD2,NA,TRBV12-5,TRBJ2-7,TGTGCTAGTGGTCCCGGACCTAGCGGATCCTACGAGCAGTACTTC,CASGPGPSGSYEQYF
NA,NA,TRBV28,TRBJ2-1,TGTGCCAGCGGGAGCGCTTCCTACAATGAGCAGTTCTTC,CASGSASYNEQFF
NA,NA,TRBV6-5,TRBJ2-7,TGTGCCAGCAGCACCCTCAACGAGCAGTACTTC,CASSTLNEQYF
TRBD2,once,TRBV29-1,TRBJ2-2,TGCAGCGTGGGCGAGCTAGCGGGACCCGGGGAGCTGTTTTTT,CSVGELAGPGELFF
NA,NA,TRBV9,TRBJ2-7,TGTGCCAGCAGCCTCTTGTCGGGGACCTACGAGCAGTACTTC,CASSLLSGTYEQYF
TRBD1,NA,TRBV5-1,TRBJ1-5,TGCGCCAGCAGCGTGGACAGGGGTCAGCCCCAGCATTTT,CASSVDRGQPQHF
NA,NA,TRBV5-1,TRBJ2-1,TGCGCCAGCAGCACGGACAGTGAGCAGTTCTTC,CASSTDSEQFF
TRBD1,NA,TRBV6-5,TRBJ1-1,TGTGCCAGCAGTTACTCTCCAGGGGGTGGTGAAGCTTTCTTT,CASSYSPGGGEAFF
NA,NA,TRBV28,TRBJ1-3,TGTGCCAGCAGTTTGCAGCCGAACACCATATATTTT,CASSLQPNTIYF
NA,NA,TRBV2,TRBJ2-2,TGTGCCAGCAGTGAAGCGGGTGTCACCGGGGAGCTGTTTTTT,CASSEAGVTGELFF
NA,NA,TRBV20-1,TRBJ1-5,TGCAGTGCTAGTGGCCCGGGTCAGCCCCAGCATTTT,CSASGPGQPQHF
TRBD2,NA,TRBV11-2,TRBJ2-4,TGTGCCAGCAGATTAGGACTAGCGGCAGCCAAAAACATTCAGTACTTC,CASRLGLAAAKNIQYF
NA,NA,TRBV6-6,TRBJ1-5,TGTGCCAGCATTACTAGTTGGGGGAGCAATCAGCCCCAGCATTTT,CASITSWGSNQPQHF
TRBD2,NA,TRBV29-1,TRBJ2-1,TGCAGCGTTGCGGGCGGGAGGCAGTTCTTC,CSVAGGRQFF
TRBD2,NA,TRBV19,TRBJ2-1,TGTGCCAGTAGGGTGGTGGCGGGAGAGGGCAATGAGCAGTTCTTC,CASRVVAGEGNEQFF
NA,NA,TRBV28,TRBJ1-2,TGTGCCAGCAGTTTGGCGGGTGGCTACACCTTC,CASSLAGGYTF
TRBD2,NA,TRBV4-1,TRBJ2-1,TGCGCCAGCAGCTCCGGGACTAGTGGAAGCAATGAGCAGTTCTTC,CASSSGTSGSNEQFF
NA,NA,TRBV13,TRBJ2-3,TGTGCCAGCAGCCGATACAGAGTATTCACAGATACGCAGTATTTT,CASSRYRVFTDTQYF
NA,NA,TRBV7-6,TRBJ1-1,TGTGCCAGCAGCTTAGTGGGGCCAGGGATGAACACTGAAGCTTTCTTT,CASSLVGPGMNTEAFF
NA,few,TRBV29-1,TRBJ1-2,TGCAGCGTTGGAGGGCCCCTCTATGGCTACACCTTC,CSVGGPLYGYTF